The 27 T cell receptor beta chains reported below all come from one sample, sequenced in a study of blood T cell repertoires in COVID-19. The data were produced by immunoSEQ multiplex PCR, yet TCRdb's version contains in-frame clones alone and is incomplete. The sample includes over 150,000 clones, 60% to 80% of them seen just once. The specimen sequenced was peripheral blood. These receptors were taken from a woman aged 70-85 years with acute or convalescent COVID-19.

The J gene is TRBJ2-1, the V gene TRBV27, with a weak D call TRBD2 (5 bases). V lost 0 bases to trimming and J lost 4 bases, with 16 bases between them. The CDR3 sequence is 17 residues long. CDR1 MNHEY and CDR2 SMNVEV come from the germline V gene (reference sequence). CDR3 protein: CASSLSVAPNPYNEQFF. CDR3 DNA sequence: TGTGCCAGCAGTTTATCGGTAGCGCCTAACCCATACAATGAGCAGTTCTTC.

The chain carries TRBV7-2 and TRBJ2-1; 14 bases align to TRBD2. Germline V gives CDR1 SGHTA, CDR2 FQGNSA. J gave up 2 bases and V 0 bases, and 9 bases lay outside the gene matches. The CDR3 is made up of 20 amino acids. The CDR3 DNA reads as TGTGCCAGCAGCTTAGCTGGGACTAGCGGGAGTTCCCCGGCCTACAATGAGCAGTTCTTC. Its translation: CASSLAGTSGSSPAYNEQFF.

J is TRBJ1-2 and V is TRBV10-3; D may be TRBD1 (6 bases). The CDR3 contains 12 residues. Trimming stripped 6 bases from V and 6 bases from J, with 11 bases between. CDR1 ENHRY and CDR2 SYGVKD come from the germline V gene. CDR3 sequence: CAIRGGSHGYTF. The CDR3 DNA sequence: TGTGCCATCAGAGGGGGATCGCATGGCTACACCTTC.

The chain has TRBV2 and TRBJ2-2; 10 bases match TRBD1. CDR1 is SNHLY, CDR2 FYNNEI, per germline. J lost 6 bases, V lost 6 bases, and 4 bases had no gene match. The CDR3 consists of 14 residues. The CDR3 protein is CASSSTGGPGELFF. In DNA form, the CDR3 reads TGTGCCAGCAGCTCGACAGGGGGCCCCGGGGAGCTGTTTTTT.

The rearrangement joins TRBV21-1 to TRBJ2-1; the D call in the table, TRBD1, was not verified against the DNA. TRBV21-1 is tagged as a pseudogene. The CDR3 contains 14 residues. The CDR3 coding sequence is TGTGCCAGCAGCAAAGCGGGACAGGGGGATGAGCAGTTCTTC. The encoded protein is CASSKAGQGDEQFF.

Note on this clone: One end of the junction fails to match germline, which may point to a read error. The chain couples TRBV20-1 to TRBJ2-7; D unresolved. Germline values: CDR1 DFQATT, CDR2 SNEGSKA (reference sequence). The CDR3 is 13 residues long. CDR3 nucleotides: TGCAGTCCTAGTTCGGCGGACTCCTACGAGCAGTACTTC. Its translation is CSPSSADSYEQYF.

The chain has TRBV18 and TRBJ2-1; 8 positions match TRBD2. Germline CDR1 is KGHSH and CDR2 is LQKENI. V lost 3 bases and J lost 15; bases outside the gene matches: 13. The CDR3 runs 14 residues. CDR3 sequence reads: CASSPGDVSGGLFF. Here the CDR3 DNA reads TGTGCCAGCTCACCCGGGGACGTAAGCGGGGGCCTGTTCTTC.

The J gene is TRBJ2-2, the V gene TRBV7-3, with 7 bases matching TRBD1. Losses at the gene ends were 5 bases for V and 7 bases for J; bases not matched to a gene: 10. Germline V gene sequence: CDR1 SGHTA, CDR2 FQGTGA. The CDR3 loop spans 15 amino acids. This CDR3 reads CASSVDRERSGELFF. The DNA for the CDR3 is TGTGCCAGCAGCGTCGACAGGGAACGAAGCGGGGAGCTGTTTTTT.

The count of this clone is one. The CDR3 loop is CASRADSVYSPLHF. Here the CDR3 DNA reads TGCGCCAGCAGGGCCGACAGCGTTTATTCACCCCTCCACTTT. The chain recombines TRBV5-1 with TRBJ1-6; D may be TRBD1 (5 bases). V lost 5 bases and J 8 bases, leaving 14 bases between the germline ends. This CDR3 has 14 residues. Germline CDR1 SGHRS, CDR2 YFSETQ.

The chain links TRBV27 to TRBJ1-6; D not certain. Germline V gene sequence: CDR1 MNHEY, CDR2 SMNVEV (reference sequence). V was pared by 3 bases and J by 12 bases, with 15 bases between. The CDR3 length is 14 residues. CDR3 amino acids: CASSLARNLRPLHF. CDR3 nucleotides: TGTGCCAGCAGTTTGGCGCGGAACCTTAGACCCCTCCACTTT.

J is TRBJ2-5 and V is TRBV5-1; 10 bases agree with TRBD2. The V gene's germline CDR1 is SGHRS and CDR2 YFSETQ. With V trimmed by 2 bases and J by 5 bases, 6 bases remained unmatched. The CDR3 spans 15 residues. As DNA, the CDR3 is TGCGCCAGCAGCTTTGGTAGCGGGAGGTTGGAGACCCAGTACTTC. Its protein product is CASSFGSGRLETQYF.

The V gene is TRBV13, the J gene TRBJ2-3; D gene ambiguous. V was cut by 0 bases and J by 6 bases, with 7 bases left in between. This CDR3 contains 13 residues. CDR1 PRHDT and CDR2 FYEKMQ come from the germline V gene (reference sequence). CDR3 nucleotides: TGTGCCAGCAGCTTAGGCCACTGGGATACGCAGTATTTT. This codes for CASSLGHWDTQYF.

The chain is built from TRBV2 and TRBJ1-4; the D gene is possibly TRBD1 (5 bases). CDR1 is SNHLY, CDR2 FYNNEI, per germline. Trimming removed 5 bases at V and 3 bases at J, with 13 bases between. The CDR3 sequence is 15 residues long. The CDR3 loop is CASSKRSGSNEKLFF. In DNA form, the CDR3 reads TGTGCCAGCAGTAAACGGTCAGGGTCTAATGAAAAACTGTTTTTT. Supplemented by reference TRBV2 and TRBJ1-4, the full variable domain reads EPEVTQTPSHQVTQMGQEVILRCVPISNHLYFYWYRQILGQKVEFLVSFYNNEISEKSEIFDDQFSVERPDGSNFTLKIRSTKLEDSAMYFCASSKRSGSNEKLFFGSGTQLSVL.

The chain is built from TRBV9 and TRBJ2-1, with a possible D match to TRBD2 (5 bases). Between the trimmed V and J ends, which lost 5 bases and 2 bases, there was a span of 14 bases. CDR1 is SGDLS, CDR2 YYNGEE, per germline. CDR3 length equals 15 residues. The CDR3 protein is CASSLAGGPYNEQFF. The CDR3 coding sequence is TGTGCCAGCAGTTTAGCTGGAGGCCCCTACAATGAGCAGTTCTTC.

V gene TRBV6-5 combines with J gene TRBJ1-1, with a tentative D call TRBD1 (6 bases). This CDR3 is built from 14 residues. Trimming pared 6 bases from V and 1 base from J, leaving 12 bases between. CDR1 is MNHEY and CDR2 is SVGAGI in the germline V gene. In DNA form, the CDR3 reads TGTGCCAGCAGAGCCCTACAGGGGAACACTGAAGCTTTCTTT. Protein product: CASRALQGNTEAFF.

This CDR3 is CASSQAADRHYGYTF. CDR3 in DNA: TGTGCCAGCAGCCAAGCCGCTGACAGACACTATGGCTACACCTTC. This chain uses TRBV3-1 (or the pseudogene TRBV3-2) with TRBJ1-2; perhaps TRBD1 as D (5 bases). V dropped 1 base and J dropped 3 bases, with 12 bases sitting between them. Germline values: CDR1 LGHDT, CDR2 YNNKEL (reference sequence). The CDR3 has 15 amino acids.

The chain carries TRBV14 and TRBJ2-2; the D gene is possibly TRBD2 (6 bases). The V and J ends lost 4 bases and 6 bases respectively, with 21 bases between them. The CDR3 sequence is 17 residues long. Germline V lookup: CDR1 SGHDN, CDR2 FVKESK. The CDR3 nucleotides are TGTGCCAGCAGCCTGGGGAGGAGGGCCTGGTCGGCCGGGGAGCTGTTTTTT. Protein sequence: CASSLGRRAWSAGELFF.

The chain links TRBV12-5 to TRBJ2-5, with D tentatively TRBD1 (6 bases). Germline values: CDR1 LGHNT, CDR2 FRNRAP. Deletions cut 1 base from V and 6 bases from J, with 18 bases between. This CDR3 comprises 16 residues. The CDR3 DNA sequence: TGTGCTAGTGGTTTGGCCGGGGTAGGCAGGGGCCAGACCCAGTACTTC. Its protein product is CASGLAGVGRGQTQYF.

The rearrangement uses TRBV30 and TRBJ1-1; tentative D call: TRBD1 (5 bases). The V and J ends lost 1 base and 3 bases respectively, with 9 bases between them. The CDR3 covers 13 residues. Germline V gene data show CDR1 as GTSNPN and CDR2 as SVGIG (reference sequence). The CDR3 sequence is CAWSAGWDTEAFF. In DNA form, the CDR3 reads TGTGCCTGGAGTGCAGGGTGGGACACTGAAGCTTTCTTT.

The chain carries TRBV5-1 and TRBJ2-1; 9 bases match TRBD2. The CDR3 has 17 residues. Germline V gene lookup returns CDR1 SGHRS and CDR2 YFSETQ. Trimming at V came to 3 bases and at J to 6 bases, leaving 13 bases not matched to a gene. The CDR3: CASSSGWSAGGPNEQFF. Here the CDR3 DNA reads TGCGCCAGCAGCTCGGGCTGGTCTGCGGGAGGGCCCAATGAGCAGTTCTTC.

The chain combines TRBV5-4 with TRBJ1-2; 9 bases fit TRBD1. Germline CDR1 SGHNT, CDR2 YYREEE (reference sequence). The CDR3 loop spans 15 amino acids. Germline trimming cut 2 bases from V and 6 bases from J; bases unmatched to any gene: 8. The DNA of the CDR3 is TGTGCCAGCAGCTTAGACAAAGGACAGGGGAATGGCTACACCTTC. This sequence encodes CASSLDKGQGNGYTF.

The chain recombines TRBV6-5 with TRBJ2-2; D is perhaps TRBD2 (6 bases). The CDR3 has 16 amino acids. The ends were cut back, 0 bases at V and 2 bases at J, with 10 bases in the middle. In germline, CDR1 is MNHEY, CDR2 SVGAGI. The CDR3 loop reads CASSYSGGGNTGELFF. The CDR3 DNA reads as TGTGCCAGCAGTTACTCGGGGGGAGGCAACACCGGGGAGCTGTTTTTT.

The V gene is TRBV30, the J gene TRBJ1-2; a possible D gene is TRBD1 (5 bases). V was trimmed by 2 bases and J by 0 bases, leaving 10 bases between them. The CDR3 has 14 amino acids. Germline values: CDR1 GTSNPN, CDR2 SVGIG (reference sequence). The CDR3 spells CAWSRGHTNYGYTF. DNA of the CDR3: TGTGCCTGGAGTCGAGGACACACTAACTATGGCTACACCTTC.

V gene TRBV7-2 combines with J gene TRBJ2-7; D uncertain. V was clipped by 5 bases and J by 0 bases, with 8 bases between them. Germline assignment: CDR1 SGHTA and CDR2 FQGNSA. The CDR3 contains 13 residues. The CDR3 coding sequence is TGTGCCAGCAGCCTCGCAGTCTCCTACGAGCAGTACTTC. Translation gives CASSLAVSYEQYF.

The chain is built from TRBV6-5 and TRBJ1-1; unclear D gene. CDR1 and CDR2 from the germline V gene are MNHEY and SVGAGI. The CDR3 contains 14 residues. V lost 8 bases and J 4 bases, leaving 17 bases between the germline ends. The CDR3 coding sequence is TGTGCCAGCCTACCTAGTCGGAGGGCCACTGAAGCTTTCTTT. Translation: CASLPSRRATEAFF.

This rearrangement joins TRBV11-2 to TRBJ1-6, with TRBD1 as a possible D gene (6 bases). Germline V gene sequence: CDR1 SGHAT, CDR2 FQNNGV. The CDR3 is 16 residues long. Trimming left V 8 bases short and J 3 bases short, with 17 bases between. The DNA for the CDR3 is TGTGCCAGCCCGCGGACAGAGAGATTCTATAATTCACCCCTCCACTTT. Translation: CASPRTERFYNSPLHF.

V and J are TRBV25-1 and TRBJ1-1; D remains unclear. The CDR3 is made up of 11 amino acids. Germline V gene sequence: CDR1 MGHDK, CDR2 SYGVNS. Trimming cost V 6 bases and J 1 base, with 3 bases left between them. The chain's CDR3 is CASRANTEAFF. The DNA of the CDR3 is TGTGCCAGCAGGGCGAACACTGAAGCTTTCTTT.